This TCR beta chain originates from a study of OX40 agonist ivuxolimab in advanced cancers. General observations from the study: At doses 0.1 to 3.0 mg/kg, CD4+ and CD8+ clones expanded.

Here immunoSEQ multiplex PCR was the method, and the copy in TCRdb shows in-frame clones only, minus some. Of 75,000 to 95,000 clones in the sample, more than 85% were seen once. A remark on this clone: Its antigen is undetermined.

Deletions cut 5 bases from V and 8 bases from J, with 25 bases between. Germline assignment: CDR1 SQVTM and CDR2 ANQGSEA. CDR3 length equals 16 residues. The sequenced sample was CD4+ or CD8+ T cells sorted from blood, obtained in a trial of the OX40 agonist ivuxolimab. The gene calls are TRBV29-1 and TRBJ2-1; TRBD2 is a possible D gene (6 bases). The source is an adult with an advanced solid tumor such as melanoma, head and neck, liver or kidney cancer. The CDR3 reads CSVNPAASAVTHEQFF. CDR3 in DNA: TGCAGCGTTAATCCCGCCGCTAGCGCCGTCACCCATGAGCAGTTCTTC.